Below are 27 T cell receptor beta chains sequenced from a single sample in a study of blood T cell repertoires in COVID-19. TCRdb's copy holds only in-frame clones and misses some; the assay was immunoSEQ multiplex PCR. The data hold around 230,000 clones, with 80% to 90% observed a single time. Material for sequencing was PBMCs or T cells enriched from blood (not recorded which). Source of these receptors: a man between 18 and 29 years old with acute COVID-19.

This clone was recorded at least ten times. J is TRBJ2-5 and V is TRBV10-3; 13 bases are a match to TRBD2. The CDR3 consists of 15 residues. J lost 5 bases, V lost 2 bases, and 2 bases had no gene match. CDR1 is ENHRY and CDR2 is SYGVKD in the germline V gene. CDR3 loop: CAISEGLAGDETQYF. The CDR3 coding sequence is TGTGCCATCAGTGAGGGACTAGCGGGAGATGAGACCCAGTACTTC.

In this sample, this clone turned up once. The chain has TRBV18 and TRBJ2-6, with TRBD2 as a possible D gene (6 bases). In germline, CDR1 is KGHSH, CDR2 LQKENI. The CDR3 covers 17 residues. V was pared by 4 bases and J by 1 base, with 14 bases between. The CDR3 DNA reads TGTGCCAGCTCACGGGGGGTCGTCGGTTCTGGGGCCAACGTCCTGACTTTC. Amino acid sequence: CASSRGVVGSGANVLTF.

The chain combines TRBV25-1 with TRBJ2-2; a possible D gene is TRBD1 (5 bases). V shed 4 bases and J shed 3 bases, with 9 bases lying between them. This CDR3 is 14 amino acids long. Per germline, CDR1 MGHDK and CDR2 SYGVNS. CDR3 sequence reads: CASSAQGYTGELFF. The CDR3, as DNA: TGTGCCAGCAGTGCCCAGGGTTACACCGGGGAGCTGTTTTTT.

This clone has more than one count but fewer than ten. This chain links TRBV27 with TRBJ1-1; tentative D call: TRBD1 (6 bases). Trimming took off 5 bases at V and 7 bases at J, with 14 bases between the two ends. The CDR3 has 13 amino acids. Germline V lookup: CDR1 MNHEY, CDR2 SMNVEV (reference sequence). The chain's CDR3 is CASSPTGYGEAFF. The CDR3 DNA is TGTGCCAGCAGTCCGACAGGTTATGGTGAAGCTTTCTTT.

The chain's CDR3 is CASRTGGNTEAFF. CDR3 in DNA: TGTGCCAGCAGGACAGGGGGCAACACTGAAGCTTTCTTT. The chain links TRBV7-9 to TRBJ1-1, with 10 bases lining up with TRBD1. CDR3 length: 13 residues. Germline V gene lookup returns CDR1 SEHNR and CDR2 FQNEAQ (reference sequence). Losses at the gene ends were 6 bases for V and 2 bases for J; bases not matched to a gene: 0.

V and J are TRBV3-1 (or the pseudogene TRBV3-2) and TRBJ2-7; D perhaps matches TRBD1 (5 bases). This CDR3 region has 14 residues. V was pared by 3 bases and J by 6 bases, with 15 bases between. Germline lookup yields CDR1 LGHDT and CDR2 YNNKEL (reference sequence). In DNA, the CDR3 is TGTGCCAGCAGCCAGTCCGAGAGTAGGGGCGAGCAGTACTTC. It translates to CASSQSESRGEQYF.

CDR3 region: CASSEGGESSYEQYF. In DNA form, the CDR3 reads TGTGCCAGCAGCGAGGGGGGGGAAAGCTCCTACGAGCAGTACTTC. The genes are TRBV28 and TRBJ2-7; tentative D call: TRBD2 (7 bases). CDR1 is MDHEN, CDR2 SYDVKM, per germline. V shed 6 bases and J shed 0 bases, with 15 bases lying between them. This CDR3 is 15 amino acids long.

The chain couples TRBV28 to TRBJ2-5, with TRBD2 identical over 13 bases. The CDR3 runs 15 residues. Germline values: CDR1 MDHEN, CDR2 SYDVKM. Trimming removed 5 bases from V and 6 bases from J; junction bases left unmatched: 6. DNA for the CDR3: TGTGCCAGCAGTACCTGGACTAGCGGGAGCCAGACCCAGTACTTC. It translates to CASSTWTSGSQTQYF. Supplemented by reference TRBV28 and TRBJ2-5, the full variable domain reads DVKVTQSSRYLVKRTGEKVFLECVQDMDHENMFWYRQDPGLGLRLIYFSYDVKMKEKGDIPEGYSVSREKKERFSLILESASTNQTSMYLCASSTWTSGSQTQYFGPGTRLLVL.

This clone was seen only a few times. This chain connects TRBV14 to TRBJ1-3; TRBD1 is a possible D gene (5 bases). V lost 4 bases and J 8 bases, leaving 15 bases between the germline ends. CDR1 SGHDN and CDR2 FVKESK come from the germline V gene. The CDR3 covers 14 residues. CDR3 residues: CASSRHRGADTIYF. The DNA of the CDR3 is TGTGCCAGCAGCCGACATAGGGGTGCGGACACCATATATTTT.

Only a few counts were recorded for this clone. The chain employs TRBV18 and TRBJ1-1; the D gene is possibly TRBD1 (5 bases). Trimming shortened V by 2 bases and J by 8 bases, and 9 bases separated the two germline ends. The CDR3 length is 12 residues. Germline V CDR1 and CDR2: KGHSH, LQKENI. DNA for the CDR3: TGTGCCAGCTCACCAGCAGGGTCGGAAGCTTTCTTT. It translates to CASSPAGSEAFF.

This chain joins TRBV14 and TRBJ1-1; D gene unclear. Germline-derived CDR1 and CDR2 are SGHDN and FVKESK. V lost 3 bases, J lost 8 bases, and 13 bases lay in between. The CDR3 loop spans 13 amino acids. The CDR3 DNA follows: TGTGCCAGCAGCCAGGTTCCTGGGCCGGAAGCTTTCTTT. It specifies CASSQVPGPEAFF. The complete variable domain, with remaining parts taken from reference TRBV14 and TRBJ1-1, reads EAGVTQFPSHSVIEKGQTVTLRCDPISGHDNLYWYRRVMGKEIKFLLHFVKESKQDESGMPNNRFLAERTGGTYSTLKVQPAELEDSGVYFCASSQVPGPEAFFGQGTRLTVV.

The V call is TRBV5-1, the J call TRBJ1-4, with D maybe TRBD1 (6 bases). V gave up 4 bases and J gave up 7 bases, with 17 bases separating them. The germline CDR1 and CDR2 sequences are SGHRS and YFSETQ. CDR3 size: 15 residues. The CDR3 region has the DNA TGCGCCAGCAGCATCGAACAGGGTTGGAGTGAAAAACTGTTTTTT. This codes for CASSIEQGWSEKLFF. The full variable domain, with the rest looked up from reference TRBV5-1 and TRBJ1-4, is KAGVTQTPRYLIKTRGQQVTLSCSPISGHRSVSWYQQTPGQGLQFLFEYFSETQRNKGNFPGRFSGRQFSNSRSEMNVSTLELGDSALYLCASSIEQGWSEKLFFGSGTQLSVL.

The CDR3 DNA reads TGTGCCAGTAAGGAACTACTGGCCACTGAAGCTTTCTTT. Its protein is CASKELLATEAFF. The V gene is TRBV19, the J gene TRBJ1-1; the D is unclear. Trimming took 7 bases from V and 4 from J, leaving 13 bases between them. This CDR3 comprises 13 residues. Germline V CDR1 and CDR2: LNHDA, SQIVND (reference sequence).

The V gene is TRBV6-5, the J gene TRBJ1-3; 9 bases agree with TRBD1. J gave up 3 bases and V 6 bases, and 6 bases lay outside the gene matches. The length of the CDR3 is 15 residues. The germline CDR1 and CDR2 sequences are MNHEY and SVGAGI. The CDR3 DNA is TGTGCCAGCAGCCTACAGGGGGCGCTTGGAAACACCATATATTTT. This sequence encodes CASSLQGALGNTIYF.

J is TRBJ1-2 and V is TRBV7-9, with a possible D match to TRBD1 (5 bases). V was shortened by 8 bases and J by 2 bases, with 18 bases between the two germline ends. The CDR3 covers 15 residues. Germline V gene lookup returns CDR1 SEHNR and CDR2 FQNEAQ (reference sequence). The CDR3 coding sequence is TGTGCCAGCCGTGTCAGTTCAGGGTCCAACTATGGCTACACCTTC. Protein product: CASRVSSGSNYGYTF.

DNA of the CDR3: TGTGCCAGCGGAGGGGCGGACCGGAACTATGGCTACACCTTC. It translates to CASGGADRNYGYTF. The chain couples TRBV28 to TRBJ1-2; possibly TRBD1 for D (5 bases). Looked up from germline, CDR1 is MDHEN and CDR2 is SYDVKM. Trimming took 8 bases from V and 2 from J, leaving 15 bases between them. The CDR3 loop spans 14 amino acids.

V usage is TRBV6-2 or TRBV6-3 and J usage is TRBJ1-5; TRBD1 might be the D (5 bases). The V end lost 0 bases, the J end lost 1 base, and 10 bases lay between the germline ends. Germline lookup yields CDR1 MNHEY and CDR2 SVGEGT. The CDR3 contains 16 residues. CDR3 bases: TGTGCCAGCAGTTACTCCAGGAGGGGAAGCAATCAGCCCCAGCATTTT. Translating it yields CASSYSRRGSNQPQHF.

This chain uses TRBV6-5 with TRBJ1-2; 10 bases agree with TRBD1. Unmatched junction bases numbered 4, after V lost 6 bases and J lost 3 bases. The germline V gene has CDR1 MNHEY and CDR2 SVGAGI. This CDR3 is 14 amino acids long. The DNA for the CDR3 is TGTGCCAGCAGGGGGACAGGGGAACACTATGGCTACACCTTC. It translates to CASRGTGEHYGYTF.

The chain couples TRBV2 to TRBJ1-1, with a tentative D call TRBD1 (5 bases). The germline V gene encodes CDR1 SNHLY and CDR2 FYNNEI. The CDR3 runs 13 residues. Trimming pared 7 bases from V and 6 bases from J, leaving 15 bases between. In nucleotides, the CDR3 is TGTGCCAGCATAATGGGGGGGTGGTCTGAAGCTTTCTTT. Protein sequence: CASIMGGWSEAFF.

The table lists this clone with a few counts. V usage is TRBV12-3 or TRBV12-4 and J usage is TRBJ1-1; D is uncertain. V was shortened by 6 bases and J by 0 bases, with 5 bases between the two germline ends. CDR3 size: 12 residues. In nucleotides, the CDR3 is TGTGCCAGCAGGAGTATGAACACTGAAGCTTTCTTT. This codes for CASRSMNTEAFF.

The genes are TRBV27 and TRBJ2-7, with 8 bases fitting TRBD1. This CDR3 comprises 16 residues. In germline, CDR1 is MNHEY, CDR2 SMNVEV (reference sequence). V shed 6 bases and J 1 base; nucleotides not matched to a gene: 11. The CDR3 sequence: CASSDSRTGKSYEQYF. CDR3 in DNA: TGTGCCAGCAGCGACAGTCGGACAGGGAAGTCCTACGAGCAGTACTTC.

V and J are TRBV10-3 and TRBJ1-1; a possible D gene is TRBD1 (5 bases). The CDR3 is 14 amino acids. Germline CDR1 and CDR2: ENHRY and SYGVKD. Trimming took 2 bases from V and 1 from J, leaving 8 bases between them. Here the CDR3 DNA reads TGTGCCATCAGTGAGGGGGGGACGAACACTGAAGCTTTCTTT. It encodes CAISEGGTNTEAFF.

The chain combines TRBV19 with TRBJ2-4, with 9 nucleotides matching TRBD1. Germline CDR1 is LNHDA and CDR2 is SQIVND (reference sequence). CDR3 length: 16 residues. Trimming took 10 bases from V and 5 from J; bases not matched to a gene: 15. The DNA for the CDR3 is TGTGCCACCAGACAGGGGGTCCCATGGAGCCAAAACATTCAGTACTTC. Translated: CATRQGVPWSQNIQYF.

CDR3 nucleotides: TGTGCCAGCTCACGGGATGGAGGCACTGAAGCTTTCTTT. The encoded protein is CASSRDGGTEAFF. The chain employs TRBV18 and TRBJ1-1, with D hard to call. V was clipped by 4 bases and J by 4 bases, with 10 bases between them. This CDR3 is 13 amino acids long. Germline V CDR1 and CDR2: KGHSH, LQKENI.

A few counts support this clone. The chain has TRBV9 and TRBJ1-1; tentatively, D is TRBD1 (5 bases). The germline V and J ends were trimmed by 0 bases and 4 bases, with 10 bases remaining between them. Germline assignment: CDR1 SGDLS and CDR2 YYNGEE. The CDR3 is made up of 14 amino acids. The CDR3 DNA follows: TGTGCCAGCAGCGTAGGGGGGGATGGCACTGAAGCTTTCTTT. It codes for CASSVGGDGTEAFF.

This clone has a handful of counts. This rearrangement joins TRBV9 to TRBJ2-7; 8 bases align to TRBD1. Trimming removed 4 bases from V and 7 bases from J; junction bases left unmatched: 10. Germline lookup yields CDR1 SGDLS and CDR2 YYNGEE. The CDR3 consists of 14 residues. This CDR3 is CASSPRTGTEEQYF. CDR3 DNA sequence: TGTGCCAGCAGCCCTCGGACAGGGACGGAAGAGCAGTACTTC.

This CDR3 reads CATSDSGTSGSVGETQYF. In DNA form, the CDR3 reads TGTGCCACCAGTGACTCCGGGACTAGCGGGAGTGTGGGGGAGACCCAGTACTTC. This chain uses TRBV24-1 with TRBJ2-5; TRBD2 aligns across 14 bases. Germline V gene sequence: CDR1 KGHDR, CDR2 SFDVKD. The CDR3 is 18 residues long. The trim removed 4 bases at V and 5 bases at J, leaving 11 bases unmatched.